This T cell receptor beta chain was sequenced in a study of OX40 agonist ivuxolimab in advanced cancers. For the study at large: In this cohort, patients received ivuxolimab, an agonistic anti-OX40 (CD134) antibody. Dose-escalation subjects each had hepatocellular carcinoma, melanoma, renal cell or head and neck cancer.

Comment on this clone: Its target is not known.

General study results and limits: More expanded clones were seen, on average, in CD8+ T cells than in CD4+. Near-lowest levels of clonal expansion characterized partial responders at 0.1-3.0 mg/kg.

Germline V gene sequence: CDR1 MDHEN, CDR2 SYDVKM. V trimming: 5 bases; J trimming: 5 bases; junction bases outside the gene matches: 11. This CDR3 spans 15 amino acids. The protocol was immunoSEQ multiplex PCR, while the TCRdb copy is restricted to in-frame clones and leaves out a portion. The table includes 20,000 to 30,000 clones, 79% detected once. The sample consisted of CD4+ or CD8+ T cells sorted from blood, taken in a trial of the OX40 agonist ivuxolimab. The sequence came from an adult with an advanced solid tumor such as melanoma, head and neck, liver or kidney cancer. The gene calls are TRBV28 and TRBJ1-1, with 7 bases aligning to TRBD1. CDR3 in amino acids: CASSAYRGRGTEAFF. CDR3 in DNA: TGTGCCAGCAGTGCATACAGGGGAAGGGGGACTGAAGCTTTCTTT. The full variable domain, with the rest looked up from reference TRBV28 and TRBJ1-1, is DVKVTQSSRYLVKRTGEKVFLECVQDMDHENMFWYRQDPGLGLRLIYFSYDVKMKEKGDIPEGYSVSREKKERFSLILESASTNQTSMYLCASSAYRGRGTEAFFGQGTRLTVV.